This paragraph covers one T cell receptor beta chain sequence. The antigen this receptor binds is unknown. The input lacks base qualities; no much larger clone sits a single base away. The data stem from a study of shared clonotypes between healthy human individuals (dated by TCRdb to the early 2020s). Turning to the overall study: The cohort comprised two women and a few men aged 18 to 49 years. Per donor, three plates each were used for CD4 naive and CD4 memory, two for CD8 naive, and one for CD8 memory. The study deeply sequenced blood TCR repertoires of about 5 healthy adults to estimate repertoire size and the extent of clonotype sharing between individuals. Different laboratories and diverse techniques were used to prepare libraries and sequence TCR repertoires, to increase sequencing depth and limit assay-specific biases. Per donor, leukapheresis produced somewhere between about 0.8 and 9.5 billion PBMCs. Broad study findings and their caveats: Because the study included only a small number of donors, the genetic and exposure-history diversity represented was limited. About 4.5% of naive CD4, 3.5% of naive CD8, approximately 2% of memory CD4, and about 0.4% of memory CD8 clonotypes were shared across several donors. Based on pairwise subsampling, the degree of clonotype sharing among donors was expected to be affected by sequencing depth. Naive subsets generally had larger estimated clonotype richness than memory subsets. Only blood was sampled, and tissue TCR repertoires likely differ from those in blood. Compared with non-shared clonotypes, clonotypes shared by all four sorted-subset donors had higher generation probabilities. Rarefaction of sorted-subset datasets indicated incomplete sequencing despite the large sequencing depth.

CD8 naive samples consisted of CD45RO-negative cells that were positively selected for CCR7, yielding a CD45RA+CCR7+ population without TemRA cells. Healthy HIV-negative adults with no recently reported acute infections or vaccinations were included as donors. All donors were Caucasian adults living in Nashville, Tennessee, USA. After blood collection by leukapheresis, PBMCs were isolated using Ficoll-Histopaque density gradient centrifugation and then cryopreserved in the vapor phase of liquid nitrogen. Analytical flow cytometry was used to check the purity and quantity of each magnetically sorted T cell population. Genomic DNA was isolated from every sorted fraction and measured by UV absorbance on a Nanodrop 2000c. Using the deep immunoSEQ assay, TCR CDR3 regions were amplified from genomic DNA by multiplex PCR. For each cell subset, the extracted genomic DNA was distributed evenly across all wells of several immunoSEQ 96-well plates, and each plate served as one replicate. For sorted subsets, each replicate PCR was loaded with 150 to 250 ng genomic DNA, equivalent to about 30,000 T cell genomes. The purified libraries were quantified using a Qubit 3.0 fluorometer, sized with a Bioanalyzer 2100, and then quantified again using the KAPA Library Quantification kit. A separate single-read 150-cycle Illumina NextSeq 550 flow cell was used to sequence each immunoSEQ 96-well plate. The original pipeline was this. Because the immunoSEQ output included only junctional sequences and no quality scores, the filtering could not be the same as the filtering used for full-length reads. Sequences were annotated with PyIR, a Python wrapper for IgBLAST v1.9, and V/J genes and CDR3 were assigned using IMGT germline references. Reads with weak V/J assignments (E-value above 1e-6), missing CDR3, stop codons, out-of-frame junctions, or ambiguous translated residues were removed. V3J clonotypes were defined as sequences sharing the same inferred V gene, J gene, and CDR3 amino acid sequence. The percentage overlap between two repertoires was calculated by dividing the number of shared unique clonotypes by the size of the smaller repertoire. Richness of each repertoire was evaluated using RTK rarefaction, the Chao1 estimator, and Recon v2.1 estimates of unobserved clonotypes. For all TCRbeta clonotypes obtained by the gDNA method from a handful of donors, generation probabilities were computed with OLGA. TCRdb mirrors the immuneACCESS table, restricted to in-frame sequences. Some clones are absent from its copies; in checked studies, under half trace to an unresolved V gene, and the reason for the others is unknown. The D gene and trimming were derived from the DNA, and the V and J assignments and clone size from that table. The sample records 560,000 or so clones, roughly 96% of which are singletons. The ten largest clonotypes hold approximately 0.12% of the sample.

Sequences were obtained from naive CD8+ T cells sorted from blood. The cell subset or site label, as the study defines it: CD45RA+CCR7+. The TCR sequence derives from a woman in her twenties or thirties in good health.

The bases are TGTGCCAGCAGTTTATCAGTCCACGAGCAGTACTTC. Translated, it gives CASSLSVHEQYF. The receptor chain draws on TRBV28 and TRBJ2-7, with the D gene not confidently named. CDR1 and CDR2 are drawn from the germline V gene: MDHEN, SYDVKM. V gives up 1 base and J gives up 5 bases, and the segment between their germline ends measures 6 bases. The CDR3 runs 12 amino acids, cysteine and phenylalanine included. The CDR3 DNA has 36 bases and is translated from base 1.